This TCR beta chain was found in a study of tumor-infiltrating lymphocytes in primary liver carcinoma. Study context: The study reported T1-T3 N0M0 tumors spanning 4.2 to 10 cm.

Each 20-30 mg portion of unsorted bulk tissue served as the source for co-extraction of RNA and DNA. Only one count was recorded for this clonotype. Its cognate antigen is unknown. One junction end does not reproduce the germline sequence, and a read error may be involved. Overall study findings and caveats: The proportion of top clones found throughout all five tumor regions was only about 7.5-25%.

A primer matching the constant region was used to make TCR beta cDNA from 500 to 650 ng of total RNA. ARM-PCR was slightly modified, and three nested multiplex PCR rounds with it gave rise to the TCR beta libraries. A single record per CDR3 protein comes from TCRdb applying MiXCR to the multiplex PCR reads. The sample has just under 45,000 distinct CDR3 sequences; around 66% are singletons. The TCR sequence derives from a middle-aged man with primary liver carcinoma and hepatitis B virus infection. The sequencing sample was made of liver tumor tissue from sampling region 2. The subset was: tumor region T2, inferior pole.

CDR3: CASSPGEVVYEQCF. The CDR3 nucleotides are TGTGCCAGCAGCCCTGGAGAAGTGGTCTACGAGCAGTGCTTC. The V gene is TRBV11-3, the J gene TRBJ2-7; D unclear. The CDR3 length is 14 residues. Per germline, CDR1 SGHNT and CDR2 YENEEA.